A selection of T cell receptor beta chains follows, all from one sample in a study of identical twins. MiXCR, run by TCRdb on the 5' RACE reads, gives a single entry per CDR3 protein. Of roughly 280,000 distinct CDR3 sequences listed, roughly 9.8% are singletons. These same data were also listed under a study on yellow fever vaccine responses in identical twins.

The sequencing sample was made of CD8+ T cells sorted from blood. All receptors derive from a woman aged 18-30 years in good health. CDR3s include the opening cysteine and the closing phenylalanine or tryptophan. The D gene is left open where the match is weak.

TRBV27	.	TRBJ2-7	16	CASSLSSGTYSYEQYF
TRBV4-2	TRBD2	TRBJ2-2	18	CASSQGHLAGGPAGELFF
TRBV11-1	TRBD1	TRBJ1-2	18	CASSFEQGIVRGDYGYTF
TRBV20-1	.	TRBJ2-1	17	CSARGTLAAGAYNEQFF
TRBV20-1	.	TRBJ2-3	15	CSARGRGPSTDTQYF
TRBV12-3/TRBV12-4	.	TRBJ2-3	14	CASSFLSGRDTQYF
TRBV14	.	TRBJ1-4	16	CASSQYPDLNGEKLFF
TRBV20-1	TRBD1	TRBJ2-1	16	CSARPSGTETYNEQFF
TRBV27	.	TRBJ2-2	13	CASRPGGAGELFF
TRBV7-7	.	TRBJ2-3	14	CASSLNEITDTQYF